This TCR beta chain was captured by sequencing in a study of identical twins. The CDR3 length is 12 residues. J lost 6 bases, V lost 7 bases, and 7 bases had no gene match. CDR1 and CDR2 from the germline V gene are DFQATT and SNEGSKA (reference sequence). TCRdb used MiXCR to reprocess the 5' RACE reads, holding one entry per CDR3 protein. The sample holds 750,000 to 950,000 distinct CDR3 sequences, roughly an eighth seen once. Each donor was a healthy Caucasian. In the case of this clonotype: Its antigen is unknown.

Whole-study findings and limits: In zero-insertion analyses, partial confounding could arise from invariant MAIT and iNKT cells. The same donors were not followed; conclusions instead depended on cross-sectional statistical analysis.

The data also belong to a second study, concerning yellow fever vaccine responses in identical twins.

The specimen was PBMCs. The origin of this receptor is a woman between 18 and 29 years old in good health. This chain uses TRBV20-1 with TRBJ1-2, with TRBD1 matching over 8 bases. The CDR3 here is CSVRTGWHGYTF. For the CDR3, the DNA is TGCAGTGTCAGGACAGGGTGGCATGGCTACACCTTC.